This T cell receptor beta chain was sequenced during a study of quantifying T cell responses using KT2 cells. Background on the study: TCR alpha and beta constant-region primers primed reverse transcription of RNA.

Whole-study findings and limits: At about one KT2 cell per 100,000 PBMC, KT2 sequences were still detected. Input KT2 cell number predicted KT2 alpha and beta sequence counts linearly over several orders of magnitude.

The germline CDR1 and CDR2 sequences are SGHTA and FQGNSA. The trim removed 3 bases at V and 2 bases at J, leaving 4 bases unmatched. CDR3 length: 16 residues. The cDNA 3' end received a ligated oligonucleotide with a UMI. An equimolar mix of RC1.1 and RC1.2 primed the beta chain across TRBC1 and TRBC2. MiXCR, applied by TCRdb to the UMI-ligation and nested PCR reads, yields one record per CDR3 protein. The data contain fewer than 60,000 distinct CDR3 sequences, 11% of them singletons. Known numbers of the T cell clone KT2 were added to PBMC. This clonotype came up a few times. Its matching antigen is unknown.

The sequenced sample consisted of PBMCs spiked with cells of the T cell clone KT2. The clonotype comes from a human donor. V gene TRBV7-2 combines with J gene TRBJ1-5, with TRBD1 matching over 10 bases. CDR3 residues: CASSFLTGGGNQPQHF. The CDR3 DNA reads TGTGCCAGCAGCTTCTTGACAGGGGGCGGCAATCAGCCCCAGCATTTT.